This T cell receptor (beta chain) was captured in a study of cytomegalovirus exposure and HLA in healthy donors. Study-level results: Some public TCRs appeared in many individuals, while most sequences were rare. Cytomegalovirus association was listed for 170 or so TCR beta chains. In a later analysis, HLA-associated beta chains showed higher expansion and lower generation probabilities than comparable chains.

The CDR3 sequence is 12 residues long. Trimming took 6 bases from V and 0 from J, leaving 4 bases between them. The V gene's germline CDR1 is MNHEY and CDR2 SVGAGI. Use of 60 Vbeta and 13 Jbeta primers characterized the PCR. Methods used by the authors: In a later analysis, of 70 million to 85 million unique beta chains, roughly 9.9 million appeared in at least two donors. The data were produced by immunoSEQ multiplex PCR, yet TCRdb's version contains in-frame clones alone and is incomplete. D and trimming were read from the DNA, whereas the V and J calls and clone size are those reported in that table. The sample contains around 100,000 clones, approximately 87% of which appear only once. Details on this clone: Its antigen is not known.

The J gene is TRBJ2-3, the V gene TRBV6-5; no clear D. Specimen: PBMCs. The clonotype comes from a man aged 40-55 years in good health and CMV-seronegative. The CDR3 nucleotides are TGTGCCAGCAGCCGTAGCACAGATACGCAGTATTTT. Its translation: CASSRSTDTQYF.